This T cell receptor beta chain was obtained from a study of graft-versus-host responses after intestinal transplantation. The CDR3 is made up of 13 amino acids. CDR1 SSHAT and CDR2 FNYEAQ come from the germline V gene (reference sequence). The ends were cut back, 5 bases at V and 7 bases at J, with 14 bases in the middle. A word on this clone: Its antigen is not identified.

Sequencing used immunoSEQ multiplex PCR; TCRdb keeps in-frame clones, though not all of them. The table lists about 90,000 clones, about four fifths of them singletons, with around 0.83% in the top ten. The clonotype comes from a human donor who received an intestinal transplant. The sequencing here drew on unstimulated CD4+ T cells sorted from spleen or lymph node cells, taken before intestinal transplant. The chain couples TRBV7-7 to TRBJ2-5; tentatively, D is TRBD1 (5 bases). The CDR3 loop is CASSLDTLRTQYF. CDR3 bases: TGTGCCAGCAGCCTGGACACCTTGCGGACCCAGTACTTC. Full variable domain (outside the CDR3, taken from reference TRBV7-7 and TRBJ2-5): GAGVSQSPRYKVTKRGQDVTLRCDPISSHATLYWYQQALGQGPEFLTYFNYEAQPDKSGLPSDRFSAERPEGSISTLTIQRTEQRDSAMYRCASSLDTLRTQYFGPGTRLLVL.